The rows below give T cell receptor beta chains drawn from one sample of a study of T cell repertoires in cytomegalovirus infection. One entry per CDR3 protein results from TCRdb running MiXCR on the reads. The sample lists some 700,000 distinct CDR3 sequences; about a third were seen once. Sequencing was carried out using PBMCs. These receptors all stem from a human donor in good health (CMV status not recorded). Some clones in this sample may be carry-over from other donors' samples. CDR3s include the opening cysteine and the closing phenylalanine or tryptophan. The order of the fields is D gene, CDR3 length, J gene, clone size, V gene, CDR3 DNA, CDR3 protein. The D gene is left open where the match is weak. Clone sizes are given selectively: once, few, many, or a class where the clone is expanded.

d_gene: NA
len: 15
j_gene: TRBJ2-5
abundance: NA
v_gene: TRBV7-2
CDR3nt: TGTGCCAGCACCCTTCCGCCCGCCGTCCACGAGACCCAGTACTTC
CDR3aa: CASTLPPAVHETQYF

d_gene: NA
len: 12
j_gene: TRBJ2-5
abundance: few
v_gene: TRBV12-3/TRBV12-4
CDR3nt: TGTGCCAGCAGTACAGTCCAAGAGACCCAGTACTTC
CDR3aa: CASSTVQETQYF

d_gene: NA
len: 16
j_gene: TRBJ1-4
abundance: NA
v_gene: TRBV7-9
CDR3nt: TGTGCCAGCAGTGGGGGGTTGGGAGCCAAAAATGAAAAACTGTTTTTT
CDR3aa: CASSGGLGAKNEKLFF

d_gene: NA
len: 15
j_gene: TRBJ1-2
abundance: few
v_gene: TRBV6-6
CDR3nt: TGTGCCAGCAGTTACTCGAGCACGGACCGTTGGCCCTACACCTTC
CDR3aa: CASSYSSTDRWPYTF

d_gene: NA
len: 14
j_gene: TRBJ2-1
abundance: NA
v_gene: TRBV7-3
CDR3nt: TGTGCCAGCAGCTTGTTCGCAGGGGTCGATGAGCAGTTCTTC
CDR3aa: CASSLFAGVDEQFF

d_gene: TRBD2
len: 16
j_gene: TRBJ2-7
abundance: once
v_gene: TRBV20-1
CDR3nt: TGCAGTGCTAGAGAACCAACTAGCGGTATCACCTACGAGCAGTACTTC
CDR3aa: CSAREPTSGITYEQYF

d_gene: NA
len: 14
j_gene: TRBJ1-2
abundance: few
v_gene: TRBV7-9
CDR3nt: TGTGCCAGCAGCTTAGCAGGCCAGCACTATGGCTACACCTTC
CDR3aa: CASSLAGQHYGYTF

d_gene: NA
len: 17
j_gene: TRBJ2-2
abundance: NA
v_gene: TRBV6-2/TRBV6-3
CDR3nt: TGTGCCAGCAGTTACTCGGTGGACAGTACCATCACCGGGGAGCTGTTTTTT
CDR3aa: CASSYSVDSTITGELFF

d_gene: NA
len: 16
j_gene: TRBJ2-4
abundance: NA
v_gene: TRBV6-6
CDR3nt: TGTGCCAGCAGCATAGACAGGTTCCTAGCCAAAAACATTCAGTACTTC
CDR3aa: CASSIDRFLAKNIQYF

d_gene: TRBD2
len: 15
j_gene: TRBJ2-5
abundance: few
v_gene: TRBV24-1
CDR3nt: TGTGCCACCAGTGGCGTAGCGGGAGTTGCAGAGACCCAGTACTTC
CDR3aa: CATSGVAGVAETQYF

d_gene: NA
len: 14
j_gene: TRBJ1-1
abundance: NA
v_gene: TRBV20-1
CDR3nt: TGCAGTGCTAGAGAGGGGACACTGAGCACTGAAGCTTTCTTT
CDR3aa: CSAREGTLSTEAFF

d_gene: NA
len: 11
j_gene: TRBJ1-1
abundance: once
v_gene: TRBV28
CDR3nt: TGTGCCAGCGAGGCAAGCACTGAAGCTTTCTTT
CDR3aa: CASEASTEAFF

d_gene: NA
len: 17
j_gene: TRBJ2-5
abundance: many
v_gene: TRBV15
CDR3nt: TGTGCCACCAGCAGAGGATCAATGGGACCTTTCCAAGAGACCCAGTACTTC
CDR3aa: CATSRGSMGPFQETQYF

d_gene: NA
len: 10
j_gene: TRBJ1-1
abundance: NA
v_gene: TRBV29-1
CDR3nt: TGCAGCTTCGGGGGAACTGAAGCTTTCTTT
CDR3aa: CSFGGTEAFF

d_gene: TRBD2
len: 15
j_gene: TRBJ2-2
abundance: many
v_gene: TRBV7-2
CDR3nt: TGTGCCAGCGTGCCTGGTGGGACTACCTCCGGGGAGCTGTTTTTT
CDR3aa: CASVPGGTTSGELFF

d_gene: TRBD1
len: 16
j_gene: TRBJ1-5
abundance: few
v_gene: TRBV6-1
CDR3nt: TGTGCCAGCAGTGAGGCCCCGACAGGGTCACATCAGCCCCAGCATTTT
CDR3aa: CASSEAPTGSHQPQHF

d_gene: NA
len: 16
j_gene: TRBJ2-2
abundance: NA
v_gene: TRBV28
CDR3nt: TGTGCCAGCAGTTTGTGGGCCAGGGCCAACACCGGGGAGCTGTTTTTT
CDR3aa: CASSLWARANTGELFF

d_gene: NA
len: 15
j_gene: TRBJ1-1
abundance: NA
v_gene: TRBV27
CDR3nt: TGTGCCCGCAGTTTAATAGGGGAGCGGAACACTGAAGCTTTCTTT
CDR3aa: CARSLIGERNTEAFF

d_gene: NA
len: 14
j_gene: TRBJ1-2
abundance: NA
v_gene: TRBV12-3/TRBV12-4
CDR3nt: TGTGCCAGCAGTCCGGACCCCCATACAATTTTCTACACCTTC
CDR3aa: CASSPDPHTIFYTF

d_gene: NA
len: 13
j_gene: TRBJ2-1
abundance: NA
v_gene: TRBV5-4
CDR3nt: TGTGCCAGCAGCTCCGGGGCTCGCCCCGAGCAGTTCTTC
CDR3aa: CASSSGARPEQFF

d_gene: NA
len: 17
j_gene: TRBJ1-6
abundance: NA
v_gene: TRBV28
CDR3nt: TGTGCCAGCAGTTTGCTCCAGGGAAGCTCCTATAATTCACCCCTCCACTTT
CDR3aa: CASSLLQGSSYNSPLHF

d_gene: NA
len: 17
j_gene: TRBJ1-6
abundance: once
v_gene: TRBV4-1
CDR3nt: TGCGCCAGCAGCCAAGATAGGAGCGACTCCTATAATTCACCCCTCCACTTT
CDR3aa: CASSQDRSDSYNSPLHF

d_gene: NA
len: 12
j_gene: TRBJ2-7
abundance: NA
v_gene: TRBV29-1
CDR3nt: TGCAGCGTGGGCGGGGTAGCCTACGAGCAGTACTTC
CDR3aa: CSVGGVAYEQYF

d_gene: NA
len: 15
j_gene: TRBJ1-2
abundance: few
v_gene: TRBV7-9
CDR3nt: TGTGCCAGCAGCTTAACGGTCTCGGTAAACTATGGCTACACCTTC
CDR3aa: CASSLTVSVNYGYTF

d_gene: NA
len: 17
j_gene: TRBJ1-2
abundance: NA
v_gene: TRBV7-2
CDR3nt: TGTGCCAGCAGCTTAATACGGGTTAGGGGAAGGTACTATGGCTACACCTTC
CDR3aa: CASSLIRVRGRYYGYTF

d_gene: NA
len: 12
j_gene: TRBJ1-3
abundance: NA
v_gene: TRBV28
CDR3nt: TGTGCCAGCACTCGGCCCGGAAACACCATATATTTT
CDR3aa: CASTRPGNTIYF

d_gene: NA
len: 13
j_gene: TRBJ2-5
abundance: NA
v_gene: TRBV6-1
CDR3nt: TGTGCCAGCAGACAGACGGTTGGAGAGACCCAGTACTTC
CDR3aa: CASRQTVGETQYF

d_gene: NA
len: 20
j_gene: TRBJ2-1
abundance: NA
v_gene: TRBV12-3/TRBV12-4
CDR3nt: TGTGCCAGCAGCTACCTTATTTCCAGCTTCGCCCTATCCTCCTACAATGAGCAGTTCTTC
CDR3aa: CASSYLISSFALSSYNEQFF

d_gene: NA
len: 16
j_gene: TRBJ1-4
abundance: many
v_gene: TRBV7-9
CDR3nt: TGTGCCAGCAGCCCAAAGACCTACACAACTAATGAAAAACTGTTTTTT
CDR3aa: CASSPKTYTTNEKLFF

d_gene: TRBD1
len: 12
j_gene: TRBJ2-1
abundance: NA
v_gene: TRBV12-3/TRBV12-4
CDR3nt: TGTGCCAGCAGCCTCACAGGGGTGGAGCAGTTCTTC
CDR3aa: CASSLTGVEQFF

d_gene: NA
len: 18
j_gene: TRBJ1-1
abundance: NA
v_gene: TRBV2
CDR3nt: TGTGCCAGCAGGCCCAAAGGGCCCTTCATAGGGGGGAACACTGAAGCTTTCTTT
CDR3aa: CASRPKGPFIGGNTEAFF

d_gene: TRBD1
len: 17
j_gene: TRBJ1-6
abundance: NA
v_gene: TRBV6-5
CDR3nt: TGTGCCAGCAGTCCCCAAAACCCGGGACAGAGTCCTTCACCCCTCCACTTT
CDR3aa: CASSPQNPGQSPSPLHF

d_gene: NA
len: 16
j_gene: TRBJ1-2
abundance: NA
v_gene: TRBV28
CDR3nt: TGTGCCAGCAGTTTATTTCTCGGTGGGAGAGGAGGTGGCTACACCTTC
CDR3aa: CASSLFLGGRGGGYTF

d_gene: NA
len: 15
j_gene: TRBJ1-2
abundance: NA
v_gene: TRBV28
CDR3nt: TGTGCCAGCAGTTTAGACAGGAGACCGGACTATGGCTACACCTTC
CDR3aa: CASSLDRRPDYGYTF

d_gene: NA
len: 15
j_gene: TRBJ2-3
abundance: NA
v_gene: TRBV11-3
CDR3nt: TGTGCCAGCGCTAACGGGGATTTCGACACAGATACGCAGTATTTT
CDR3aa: CASANGDFDTDTQYF

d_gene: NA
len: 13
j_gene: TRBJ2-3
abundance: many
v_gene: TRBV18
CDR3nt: TGTGCCAGCAGCCCTCCTAGCACAGATACGCAGTATTTT
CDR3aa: CASSPPSTDTQYF

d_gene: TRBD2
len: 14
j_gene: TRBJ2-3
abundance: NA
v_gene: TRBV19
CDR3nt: TGTGCCAGTACCATAGCGGGAGTTGGAGATACGCAGTATTTT
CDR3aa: CASTIAGVGDTQYF

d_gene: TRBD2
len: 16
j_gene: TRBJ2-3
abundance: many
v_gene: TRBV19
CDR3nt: TGTGCCAGTAGTGTGACCGGGACTAGCTATACCGATACGCAGTATTTT
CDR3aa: CASSVTGTSYTDTQYF

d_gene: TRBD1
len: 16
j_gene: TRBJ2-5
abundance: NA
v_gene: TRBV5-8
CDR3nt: TGTGCCAGCAGCTTTGCGGGACAGGGGGCTCACGAGACCCAGTACTTC
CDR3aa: CASSFAGQGAHETQYF

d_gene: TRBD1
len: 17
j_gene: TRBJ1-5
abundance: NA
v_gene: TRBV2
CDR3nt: TGTGCCAGCAGTGATCCAGGGGGGGGGTATAGCAATCAGCCCCAGCATTTT
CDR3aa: CASSDPGGGYSNQPQHF

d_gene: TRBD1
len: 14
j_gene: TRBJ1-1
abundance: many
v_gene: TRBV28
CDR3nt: TGTGCCAGCCGGGACAGGGGGCTAGGTACTGAAGCTTTCTTT
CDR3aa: CASRDRGLGTEAFF

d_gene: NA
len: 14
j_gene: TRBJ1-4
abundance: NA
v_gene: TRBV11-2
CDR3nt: TGTGCCAGCAGCTTAGGAGGGCATAATGAAAAACTGTTTTTT
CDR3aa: CASSLGGHNEKLFF

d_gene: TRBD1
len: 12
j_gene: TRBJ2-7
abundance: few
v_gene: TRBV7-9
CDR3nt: TGTGCCAGCAGCGCCGGGACAGTTGAGCAGTACTTC
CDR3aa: CASSAGTVEQYF

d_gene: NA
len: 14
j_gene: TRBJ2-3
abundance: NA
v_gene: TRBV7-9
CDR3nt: TGTGCCAGCAGCTCGCCACTTGACACAGATACGCAGTATTTT
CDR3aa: CASSSPLDTDTQYF

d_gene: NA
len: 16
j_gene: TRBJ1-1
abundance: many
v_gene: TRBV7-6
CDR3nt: TGTGCCAGCAGCTTAGGAGCGGGGGTGCGGGGCACTGAAGCTTTCTTT
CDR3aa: CASSLGAGVRGTEAFF

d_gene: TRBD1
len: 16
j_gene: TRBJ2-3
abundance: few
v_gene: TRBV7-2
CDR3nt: TGTGCCAGCAGCGACCGGGACAGGGGATGGGTGGGTACGCAGTATTTT
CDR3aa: CASSDRDRGWVGTQYF

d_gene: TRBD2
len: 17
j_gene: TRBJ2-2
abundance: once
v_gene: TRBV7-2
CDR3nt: TGTGCCAGCCTAATAACCGGGCGGGGGACTAACACCGGGGAGCTGTTTTTT
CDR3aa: CASLITGRGTNTGELFF

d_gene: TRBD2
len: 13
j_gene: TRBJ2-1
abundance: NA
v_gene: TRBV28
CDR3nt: TGTGCCAGCAGGGCGGGAGGGGGCAATGAGCAGTTCTTC
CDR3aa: CASRAGGGNEQFF

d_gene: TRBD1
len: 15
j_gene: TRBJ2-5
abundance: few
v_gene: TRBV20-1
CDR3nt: TGCAGTGCTCCATCTCTAGGGGGCACACAAGAGACCCAGTACTTC
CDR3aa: CSAPSLGGTQETQYF

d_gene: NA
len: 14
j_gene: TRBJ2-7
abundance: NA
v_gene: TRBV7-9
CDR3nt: TGTGCCAGCGAACCCTTTCGGGACGTCTACGAGCAGTACTTC
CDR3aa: CASEPFRDVYEQYF

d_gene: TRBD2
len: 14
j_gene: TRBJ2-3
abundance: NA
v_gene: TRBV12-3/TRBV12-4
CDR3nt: TGTGCCAGCAGCCCTAGCGGGAACGCAGATACGCAGTATTTT
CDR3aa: CASSPSGNADTQYF

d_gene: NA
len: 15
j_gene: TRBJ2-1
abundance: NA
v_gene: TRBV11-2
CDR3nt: TGTGCCAGCAGCTTTAGCGTGAGTTCCTACAATGAGCAGTTCTTC
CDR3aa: CASSFSVSSYNEQFF

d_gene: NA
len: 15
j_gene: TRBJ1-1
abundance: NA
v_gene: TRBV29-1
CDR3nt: TGCAGCGTTGAAGGGGGTCCTGAGATGGTCACTGAAGCTTTCTTT
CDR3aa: CSVEGGPEMVTEAFF

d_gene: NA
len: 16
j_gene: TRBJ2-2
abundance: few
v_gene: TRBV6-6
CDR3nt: TGTGCCAGCAGTCGCTCAAGTGGGGTTCCAGGGGGGGAGCTGTTTTTT
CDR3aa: CASSRSSGVPGGELFF

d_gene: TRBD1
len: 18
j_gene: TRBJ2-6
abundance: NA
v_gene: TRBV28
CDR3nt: TGTGCCAGCTCACCGGGACAGGGGGCGTTATCCGGGGCCAACGTCCTGACTTTC
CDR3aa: CASSPGQGALSGANVLTF

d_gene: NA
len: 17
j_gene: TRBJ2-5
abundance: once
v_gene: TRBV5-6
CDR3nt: TGTGCCAGCAGTCCCCAGGGGACTGGCGGGCTTCAAGAGACCCAGTACTTC
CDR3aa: CASSPQGTGGLQETQYF

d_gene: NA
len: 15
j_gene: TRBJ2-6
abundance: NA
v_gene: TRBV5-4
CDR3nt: TGTGCCAGCAGCTCCAGGATCTCTGGGGCCAACGTCCTGACTTTC
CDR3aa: CASSSRISGANVLTF

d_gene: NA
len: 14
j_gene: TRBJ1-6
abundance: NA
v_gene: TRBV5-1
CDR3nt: TGCGCCAGCAGCTTGGCACAGACTAATTCACCCCTCCACTTT
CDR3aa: CASSLAQTNSPLHF

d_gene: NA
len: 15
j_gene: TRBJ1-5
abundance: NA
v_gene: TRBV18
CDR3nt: TGTGCCAGCTCACCCTTAGGACAGTCCAATCAGCCCCAGCATTTT
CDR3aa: CASSPLGQSNQPQHF

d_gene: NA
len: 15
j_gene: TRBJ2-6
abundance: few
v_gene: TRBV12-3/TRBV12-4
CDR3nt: TGTGCCAGCAGTGTCCGGTCTTCTGGGGCCAACGTCCTGACTTTC
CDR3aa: CASSVRSSGANVLTF